The sequence of this TCR beta chain was determined in a study of shared clonotypes between healthy human individuals (dated by TCRdb to 2018 to 2020). Notes on the research overall: The cohort comprised a couple of women and a few men aged 18 to 49 years. For each donor, CD4 naive and CD4 memory were each given three plates, CD8 naive was given two plates, and CD8 memory was given one plate. Blood TCR repertoires of several healthy adults were deeply sequenced to estimate repertoire size and the extent of clonotype sharing between individuals. To increase sequencing depth and limit assay-specific biases, different laboratories used diverse techniques to prepare libraries and sequence TCR repertoires. Leukapheresis yielded between about 0.94 and 8.9 billion PBMCs per donor. Beyond this particular receptor, the publication reports: Based on pairwise subsampling, the degree of clonotype sharing among donors was expected to be affected by sequencing depth. Sampling was restricted to blood, and TCR repertoires in tissues likely differ from the TCR repertoires found in blood. Naive subsets generally had larger estimated clonotype richness than memory subsets did. Incomplete sequencing was indicated by rarefaction of sorted-subset datasets, despite the large sequencing depth. Clonotypes shared by all four sorted-subset donors showed higher generation probabilities than non-shared clonotypes. About 5% of naive CD4, 3.5% of naive CD8, roughly 2.4% of memory CD4, and 0.35% to 0.5% of memory CD8 clonotypes were shared across a few donors. The genetic and exposure-history diversity represented was limited by the small number of donors.

Donors were healthy HIV-negative adults with no recently reported acute infections or vaccinations. All donors were Caucasian adults living in Nashville, Tennessee, USA. CD4+ T cells were enriched by magnetic negative selection; naive cells were then positively selected on CD45RA, and the negative fraction formed the memory subset. Blood was collected by leukapheresis, and PBMCs were isolated by Ficoll-Histopaque density gradient centrifugation and then cryopreserved in liquid nitrogen vapor phase. Analytical flow cytometry was used to check the purity and quantity of every magnetically sorted T cell population. Genomic DNA was isolated from each sorted fraction and quantified by UV absorbance on a Nanodrop 2000c. This clone was counted between two and nine times. Its binding antigen is unknown. Base qualities are not provided; no much larger clone lies one nucleotide away. The germline ends are 10 bases apart after V is trimmed by 2 bases and J by 0 bases. The CDR3, cysteine through phenylalanine, is 15 amino acids long. The read is trimmed to its CDR3 DNA, 45 bases read in frame from base 1. The germline V gene sets CDR1 to SGHNT and CDR2 to YENEEA.

TCR CDR3 regions were amplified from genomic DNA by multiplex PCR using the deep immunoSEQ assay. Extracted genomic DNA from each cell subset was spread evenly across all wells of several immunoSEQ 96-well plates, with each plate serving as a replicate. For sorted subsets, approximately 190 ng of genomic DNA, equivalent to some 30,000 T cell genomes, went into each replicate PCR. Purified libraries were measured with a Qubit 3.0 fluorometer, size-checked on a Bioanalyzer 2100, and measured again with the KAPA Library Quantification kit. Every immunoSEQ 96-well plate was sequenced on a separate single-read 150-cycle Illumina NextSeq 550 flow cell. In the original analysis: Because the immunoSEQ output included only junctional sequences and no quality scores, the filtering could not be the same as the filtering used for full-length reads. Sequences were annotated with PyIR, a Python wrapper for IgBLAST v1.9, using IMGT germline references to assign V/J genes and CDR3. Reads with weak V/J assignments (E-value above 1e-6), missing CDR3, stop codons, out-of-frame junctions, or ambiguous translated residues were removed. V3J clonotypes were defined by identical inferred V gene, J gene, and CDR3 amino acid sequence. Percentage overlap between repertoires was computed as shared unique clonotypes divided by the size of the smaller repertoire. Three approaches were used to assess repertoire richness: RTK rarefaction, the Chao1 estimator, and Recon v2.1 estimates of unobserved clonotypes. Generation probabilities for all TCRbeta clonotypes obtained by the gDNA method from a few donors were computed using OLGA. Here the immuneACCESS table is served through TCRdb, limited to in-frame sequences with V and J called. Missing clones are a known gap in these copies; in checked studies unresolved V genes cover under half, and the rest lacks a known reason. The V and J calls and clone size were taken over from that table, and D and trimming were inferred from the DNA. The sample contains over 950,000 clones, about 80% of them found a single time. The ten largest clones represent 0.89% of the sample.

The TCR sequence derives from a man younger than 30 in good health. Some clones in this sample may be carry-over from other donors' samples. The source material was memory CD4+ T cells from PBMCs. Interpreted using the paper, the cell subset or site label stands for: CD45RA-negative fraction. This receptor chain uses TRBV11-3 and TRBJ1-1; confidence is insufficient to name the D gene. The sequenced DNA: TGTGCCAGCAGCTTAAGGGTCGGGGTGAACACTGAAGCTTTCTTT. It translates as CASSLRVGVNTEAFF.